This T cell receptor beta chain was documented in a study of human CD8 memory T cell subsets. General study findings and limits: Only minimal overlap was seen between the stem-like memory and the precursor exhausted T cell repertoires. Precursor exhausted T cells appeared less diverse than stem-like memory T cells according to Chao1 estimates.

Libraries of TCR beta chains were produced by 5' RACE (UMI-labeled). In the original analysis: Every TCR beta library contained from roughly 2,700 to 19,000 functional CDR3 beta clonotypes. After re-calling the 5' RACE reads, TCRdb lists one entry per CDR3 protein, DNA absent. It is TCRdb's table, rather than the study itself, that gives the V and J calls and clone size. This sample's clone table lists roughly 11,000 distinct CDR3 sequences. This CDR3 region has 14 residues. Germline CDR1 reads MDHEN; CDR2 reads SYDVKM. It was by negative magnetic separation that total CD8+ T cells were enriched. With regard to this clonotype: What it binds is not known.

Sequencing was done on a sample of CD8+ T cells from PBMCs. The rearrangement joins TRBV28 to TRBJ1-1; the TRBD1 assignment by TCRdb is unverifiable without DNA. This sequence was found in a human donor in good health. The CDR3 loop reads CASSPNRGDTEAFF.